A selection of T cell receptor beta chains follows, all from one sample in a study of blood T cell repertoires in COVID-19. Sequenced by immunoSEQ multiplex PCR; TCRdb stores in-frame clones only, minus some. Of 95,000 to 150,000 clones detected, roughly 89% appear once; the ten largest clones hold approximately 3.9%. Sequenced: peripheral blood. Receptors were obtained from a woman aged 55-70 years with COVID-19, enrolled during active disease. Both conserved end residues are part of each CDR3. Each record gives: V gene, clone size, J gene, CDR3 protein. Only part of the rows carry a size: once, few, many, or a class if the clone is expanded.

v_call: TRBV7-8
clone_size: .
j_call: TRBJ2-7
cdr3_aa: CASRAGTGVTYEQYF

v_call: TRBV6-4
clone_size: .
j_call: TRBJ2-2
cdr3_aa: CASSEAGDTGELFF

v_call: TRBV11-3
clone_size: .
j_call: TRBJ2-2
cdr3_aa: CASSTGTGTIKDTGELFF

v_call: TRBV6-5
clone_size: .
j_call: TRBJ2-3
cdr3_aa: CASSYRTSGDTQYF

v_call: TRBV18
clone_size: .
j_call: TRBJ2-7
cdr3_aa: CASSPRIGQGASEQYF

v_call: TRBV25-1
clone_size: .
j_call: TRBJ2-1
cdr3_aa: CASSGGLAGGSEQFF

v_call: TRBV7-9
clone_size: .
j_call: TRBJ2-1
cdr3_aa: CASSFNNNNEQFF

v_call: TRBV7-2
clone_size: .
j_call: TRBJ1-3
cdr3_aa: CASSFRTAGNTIYF

v_call: TRBV6-5
clone_size: once
j_call: TRBJ2-1
cdr3_aa: CASSTTSNEQFF

v_call: TRBV7-8
clone_size: .
j_call: TRBJ2-7
cdr3_aa: CASSPSPGAVPANF

v_call: TRBV4-3
clone_size: .
j_call: TRBJ1-6
cdr3_aa: CASSQGASSYNSPLHF

v_call: TRBV7-2
clone_size: .
j_call: TRBJ1-5
cdr3_aa: CASSTGNQPQHF

v_call: TRBV6-5
clone_size: .
j_call: TRBJ1-4
cdr3_aa: CASSNRGGEKLFF

v_call: TRBV18
clone_size: .
j_call: TRBJ1-5
cdr3_aa: CASSPTGGNQPQHF

v_call: TRBV5-4
clone_size: .
j_call: TRBJ2-5
cdr3_aa: CASSWGQGLGQETQYF

v_call: TRBV7-9
clone_size: .
j_call: TRBJ2-2
cdr3_aa: CASSQNRGQGTGELFF

v_call: TRBV5-4
clone_size: .
j_call: TRBJ2-7
cdr3_aa: CASSRDWSGEQYF

v_call: TRBV6-5
clone_size: .
j_call: TRBJ1-1
cdr3_aa: CASSSPGFPLGEAFF

v_call: TRBV9
clone_size: .
j_call: TRBJ2-5
cdr3_aa: CASSQDPSGGGTQYF

v_call: TRBV29-1
clone_size: .
j_call: TRBJ1-2
cdr3_aa: CSVGQIYGYTF

v_call: TRBV15
clone_size: .
j_call: TRBJ2-5
cdr3_aa: CATSRGGGWVETQYF

v_call: TRBV19
clone_size: .
j_call: TRBJ1-1
cdr3_aa: CASRRTATMNTEAFF

v_call: TRBV9
clone_size: .
j_call: TRBJ2-3
cdr3_aa: CASSYSTSGGAHTQYF

v_call: TRBV15
clone_size: .
j_call: TRBJ1-4
cdr3_aa: CATSRDRANEKLFF

v_call: TRBV18
clone_size: .
j_call: TRBJ2-5
cdr3_aa: CASSPPNTSGRETQYF

v_call: TRBV7-9
clone_size: .
j_call: TRBJ1-2
cdr3_aa: CASSLGSYGYTF

v_call: TRBV28
clone_size: .
j_call: TRBJ1-5
cdr3_aa: CASRMTGSNQPQHF

v_call: TRBV19
clone_size: .
j_call: TRBJ1-3
cdr3_aa: CASSISSRVLVNTIYF

v_call: TRBV14
clone_size: .
j_call: TRBJ2-7
cdr3_aa: CASSQASGPYEQYF

v_call: TRBV20-1
clone_size: .
j_call: TRBJ1-1
cdr3_aa: CSALLNTEAFF

v_call: TRBV19
clone_size: .
j_call: TRBJ1-2
cdr3_aa: CASSIRRDGYTF

v_call: TRBV11-1
clone_size: .
j_call: TRBJ2-7
cdr3_aa: CASSWTSGAYEQYF

v_call: TRBV11-2
clone_size: once
j_call: TRBJ2-1
cdr3_aa: CASSLGQGLNSYNEQFF

v_call: TRBV6-5
clone_size: .
j_call: TRBJ2-7
cdr3_aa: CASSSRGISYEQYF

v_call: TRBV19
clone_size: .
j_call: TRBJ1-5
cdr3_aa: CASSTSYNQPQHF

v_call: TRBV11-2
clone_size: .
j_call: TRBJ2-3
cdr3_aa: CASSPSRSTDTQYF

v_call: TRBV5-5
clone_size: .
j_call: TRBJ2-3
cdr3_aa: CASSFQRGASSTDTQYF